The rows below give T cell receptor beta chains drawn from one sample of a study of blood T cells in healthy people across ages. Via MiXCR, TCRdb re-called the 5' RACE reads, giving one row per CDR3 protein. The sample has 1.4 million or so distinct CDR3 sequences; roughly 43% are singletons. Sequencing input: blood. The receptors originated from a woman aged 18-30 years in good health. The CDR3 runs from the conserved cysteine through the conserved F or W.

>TRBV4-2|TRBJ1-4
CASSNRVQKLFF
>TRBV7-9|TRBJ1-6
CASSLELGRPEGNSPLHF
>TRBV24-1|TRBJ2-5
CATSPGLAGKETQYF
>TRBV10-3|TRBJ1-1
CAISDRQRDEAFF
>TRBV24-1|TRBJ2-3
CATSERWSKDTQYF
>TRBV29-1|TRBJ1-5
CSGGTPGQPQHF
>TRBV6-6|TRBJ1-2
CASTPDRDSFGYTF
>TRBV4-2|TRBJ2-1
CASSQGTISSYNEQFF
>TRBV9|TRBJ2-1
CASSGGLAGPREQFF
>TRBV28|TRBJ1-1
CAVKRQVNTEAFF
>TRBV9|TRBJ1-2
CASSVDPGLGYTF
>TRBV20-1|TRBJ2-1
CSARSPGQGVFGEQFF
>TRBV10-3|TRBJ2-2
CAIRNGAGGPVSGELFF
>TRBV19|TRBJ2-7
CASSIGRAGTYEQYF
>TRBV15|TRBJ1-5
CATSRIPGSRYQPQHF
>TRBV2|TRBJ2-5
CASRDSGGEETQYF
>TRBV20-1|TRBJ1-2
CSATGGQGPNYGYTF
>TRBV4-1|TRBJ2-1
CASSQEAGLGGEQFF
>TRBV27|-
CASSLSVDWYEQYF
>TRBV7-9|TRBJ2-5
CASSPELVPVETQYF
>TRBV5-1|TRBJ1-2
CASSARGGGHGYTF
>TRBV10-3|TRBJ1-5
CAISDRRNRPNQPQHF
>TRBV29-1|TRBJ2-3
CSVDQFTDTQYF
>TRBV9|TRBJ2-3
CASSGWDRETDTQYF
>TRBV6-5|TRBJ2-6
CASSSAWISGANVLTF
>TRBV4-1|TRBJ2-7
CASSLPRPFTSGGIIYEQYF
>TRBV11-2|TRBJ1-4
CASSFALPNEKLFF
>TRBV5-1|TRBJ2-1
CASRFHDNEQFF